This T cell receptor beta chain was identified during a study of T cells after yellow fever vaccination. Study results and caveats: Clones that expanded after primary vaccination mostly reappeared after the booster (roughly 96% CD4, 75% to 90% CD8).

For TCR, cDNA came from 5'RACE template switching, which added a universal primer site and UMIs. TCRdb recomputed calls from the 5' RACE reads with MiXCR, one row per CDR3 protein. The sample shows 150,000 to 200,000 distinct CDR3 sequences, 5.5% to 7.5% of them seen only once. This clonotype was observed many times. The antigen remains undetermined. V dropped 9 bases and J dropped 5 bases, with 16 bases sitting between them. This CDR3 is built from 13 residues. CDR1 is MNHNY and CDR2 is SVGAGI in the germline V gene (reference sequence). This chain uses TRBV6-6 with TRBJ1-1, with a possible D match to TRBD1 (6 bases). The receptor was isolated from a man in his late teens or twenties who received the YFV17D yellow fever vaccine. This specimen was CD4+ T cells sorted from PBMCs, taken on the day of the first yellow fever vaccination. DNA for the CDR3: TGTGCCAGTACCGGGACAAGGCTAACTGAAGCTTTCTTT. Translated: CASTGTRLTEAFF.